This entry lists 12 T cell receptor beta chains sequenced from one sample in a study of siplizumab effects on memory and regulatory T cells. Generated by immunoSEQ multiplex PCR, the TCRdb table keeps only in-frame clones and is missing some. The data contain over 60,000 clones, 91% of them singletons. Sequences were obtained from CD8+ T cells sorted from blood. Source of these receptors: a human donor in good health.

The chain has TRBV6-5 and TRBJ2-3; TRBD2 matches 7 bases. Germline V CDR1 and CDR2: MNHEY, SVGAGI. CDR3 length: 16 residues. V dropped 2 bases and J dropped 0; count of bases not matched to a gene: 5. The CDR3 DNA reads as TGTGCCAGCAGTTACGGGTCGGGGGGTAGCACAGATACGCAGTATTTT. Translation gives CASSYGSGGSTDTQYF.

V is TRBV7-7 and J is TRBJ1-4, with D unclear. Germline CDR1 and CDR2: SSHAT and FNYEAQ (reference sequence). CDR3 length: 18 amino acids. Trimming took 0 bases from V and 0 from J, leaving 14 bases between them. CDR3 nucleotide sequence: TGTGCCAGCAGCTTAGCGATAACAGTATGGGCAACTAATGAAAAACTGTTTTTT. Amino acid sequence: CASSLAITVWATNEKLFF.

Points on this clone: Other DNA variants within this sample encode the same CDR3. The chain has TRBV19 and TRBJ2-7; D is possibly TRBD1 (6 bases). With 0 bases removed from V and 1 base from J, the gap between germline ends came to 10 bases. In germline, CDR1 is LNHDA, CDR2 SQIVND (reference sequence). The CDR3 is made up of 15 amino acids. The CDR3 reads CASSIEAGVSYEQYF. Here the CDR3 DNA reads TGTGCCAGTAGTATAGAGGCAGGGGTATCCTACGAGCAGTACTTC.

This clone was observed a handful of times. The chain is built from TRBV27 and TRBJ2-7, with 13 positions matching TRBD2. V was pared by 6 bases and J by 5 bases, with 10 bases of the junction left unmatched. This CDR3 has 16 residues. Looked up from germline, CDR1 is MNHEY and CDR2 is SMNVEV (reference sequence). CDR3 amino acids: CASSLLAGGYPNEQYF. The CDR3 coding sequence is TGTGCCAGCAGCTTACTAGCGGGGGGGTACCCGAACGAGCAGTACTTC.

The chain carries TRBV9 and TRBJ2-1; D remains unclear. With 4 bases removed from V and 5 bases from J, the gap between germline ends came to 16 bases. This CDR3 spans 15 amino acids. Germline V lookup: CDR1 SGDLS, CDR2 YYNGEE. In DNA form, the CDR3 reads TGTGCCAGCAGCCCCCCCCTTACCGTTCACAATGAGCAGTTCTTC. It yields the protein CASSPPLTVHNEQFF.

V is TRBV15 and J is TRBJ2-3; 10 bases are a match to TRBD1. CDR3 length equals 19 residues. V was clipped by 0 bases and J by 3 bases; unmatched bases: 12. Germline CDR1 LNHNV, CDR2 YYDKDF (reference sequence). The CDR3 protein is CATSRDPPPGQGTTDTQYF. DNA for the CDR3: TGTGCCACCAGCAGAGATCCCCCACCGGGACAGGGGACGACAGATACGCAGTATTTT.

Remarks on this clone: The identical CDR3 is also encoded by other nucleotide sequences in the sample. This chain's CDR3 is CASSPGTVNTEAFF. DNA for the CDR3: TGTGCCAGCAGTCCCGGGACAGTTAACACTGAAGCTTTCTTT. The chain links TRBV27 to TRBJ1-1; 7 nucleotides align to TRBD1. Germline assignment: CDR1 MNHEY and CDR2 SMNVEV (reference sequence). This CDR3 is built from 14 residues. V lost 5 bases and J lost 2; bases outside the gene matches: 5.

The chain couples TRBV27 to TRBJ1-4, with a weak D call TRBD1 (6 bases). Germline V gives CDR1 MNHEY, CDR2 SMNVEV (reference sequence). Between the trimmed V and J ends, which lost 3 bases and 5 bases, there was a span of 10 bases. The CDR3 consists of 14 residues. The CDR3: CASSLGGMNEKLFF. CDR3 nucleotide sequence: TGTGCCAGCAGTTTGGGGGGCATGAATGAAAAACTGTTTTTT.

This rearrangement joins TRBV25-1 to TRBJ2-3, with D uncertain. Deletions cut 3 bases from V and 7 bases from J, with 8 bases between. The CDR3 loop spans 12 amino acids. CDR1 and CDR2 from the germline V gene are MGHDK and SYGVNS. In DNA form, the CDR3 reads TGTGCCAGCAGTGATAGCCCCTATACGCAGTATTTT. Amino acids: CASSDSPYTQYF. Combining the CDR3 with reference TRBV25-1 and TRBJ2-3 gives the whole variable domain EADIYQTPRYLVIGTGKKITLECSQTMGHDKMYWYQQDPGMELHLIHYSYGVNSTEKGDLSSESTVSRIRTEHFPLTLESARPSHTSQYLCASSDSPYTQYFGPGTRLTVL.

The chain is built from TRBV19 and TRBJ1-1, with D perhaps TRBD1 (5 bases). CDR1 and CDR2 from the germline V gene are LNHDA and SQIVND (reference sequence). The CDR3 contains 13 residues. The V end was cut by 1 base, the J end by 3 bases, with 6 bases between. The CDR3 DNA reads TGTGCCAGTAGTATAGGGGGGGACACTGAAGCTTTCTTT. Its protein product is CASSIGGDTEAFF.

The V gene is TRBV27, the J gene TRBJ2-7; D may be TRBD1 or TRBD2 (5 bases each). CDR3 length equals 13 residues. In germline, CDR1 is MNHEY, CDR2 SMNVEV (reference sequence). V was shortened by 6 bases and J by 4 bases, with 13 bases between the two germline ends. CDR3 region: CASSVGVPYEQYF. CDR3 sequence (DNA): TGTGCCAGCAGCGTGGGGGTGCCTTACGAGCAGTACTTC.

This clone was seen just once. This chain uses TRBV7-2 with TRBJ2-5, with 11 positions matching TRBD2. Germline CDR1 reads SGHTA; CDR2 reads FQGNSA. The CDR3 has 15 residues. V was pared by 5 bases and J by 2 bases, with 4 bases of the junction left unmatched. In nucleotides, the CDR3 is TGTGCCAGCAGCCAAACTAGCGGGGGACAAGAGACCCAGTACTTC. Protein: CASSQTSGGQETQYF.